This TCR beta chain was observed in a study of radiotherapy plus CTLA-4 blockade in lung cancer. Concerning this clone: This sample includes further DNA sequences coding for the same CDR3.

The CDR3 is 13 amino acids. Trimming took off 0 bases at V and 6 bases at J, with 8 bases between the two ends. CDR1 and CDR2 (germline): SGDLS, YYNGEE. Only in-frame clones appear in the TCRdb table, and some are missing; sequencing was by immunoSEQ multiplex PCR. This table has about 73,000 clones, 87% appearing once. Source: peripheral blood, taken from a patient treated with radiotherapy plus ipilimumab. The J gene is TRBJ2-3, the V gene TRBV9; D tentatively fits TRBD1 or TRBD2 (5 bases each). The source of this sequence is a human donor with non-small cell lung cancer that progressed on radiotherapy plus ipilimumab. The CDR3, as DNA: TGTGCCAGCAGCGTAGGATGGGGGGATACGCAGTATTTT. It translates to CASSVGWGDTQYF.